The 8 T cell receptor beta chains reported below all come from one sample, sequenced in a study of cytomegalovirus exposure and HLA in healthy donors. The PCR was carried out with 60 Vbeta primers and 13 Jbeta primers. Profiled with immunoSEQ multiplex PCR; TCRdb holds only in-frame clones, not every one. The sample has 170,000 or so clones; 70% to 80% are singletons. Sequencing was carried out using PBMCs. The receptors come from a woman in her sixties or seventies in good health and CMV-seropositive.

This clone was counted a few times. The chain employs TRBV19 and TRBJ1-3, with a tentative D call TRBD1 (5 bases). The CDR3 length is 18 residues. The V end lost 3 bases, the J end lost 0 bases, and 18 bases lay between the germline ends. The germline V gene has CDR1 LNHDA and CDR2 SQIVND (reference sequence). CDR3 region: CASSIRQGGDFSGNTIYF. The CDR3 region has the DNA TGTGCCAGTAGTATTAGGCAGGGCGGCGACTTCTCTGGAAACACCATATATTTT.

This clone was recorded once. This chain uses TRBV5-1 with TRBJ1-2; TRBD1 might be the D (6 bases). With 4 bases removed from V and 8 bases from J, the gap between germline ends came to 12 bases. There are 12 residues in the CDR3. CDR1 is SGHRS, CDR2 YFSETQ, per germline. Written as DNA, the CDR3 is TGCGCCAGCAGCCCAGGGACAATGGGCTACACCTTC. It specifies CASSPGTMGYTF.

CDR3 amino acids: CAISELDREGREQFF. The CDR3 nucleotides read TGTGCCATCAGTGAGTTGGACAGGGAGGGGAGGGAGCAGTTCTTC. The gene calls are TRBV10-3 and TRBJ2-1, with a possible D match to TRBD1 (8 bases). Trimming took 1 base from V and 10 from J, leaving 17 bases between them. Germline lookup yields CDR1 ENHRY and CDR2 SYGVKD. There are 15 residues in the CDR3.

This chain joins TRBV4-2 and TRBJ1-4, with 7 bases lining up with TRBD1. V trimming: 4 bases; J trimming: 4 bases; junction bases outside the gene matches: 6. Looked up from germline, CDR1 is LGHNA and CDR2 is YNFKEQ. The CDR3 has 15 amino acids. DNA of the CDR3: TGTGCCAGCAGCCCAACCGGGACAGTTAATGAAAAACTGTTTTTT. This sequence encodes CASSPTGTVNEKLFF.

CDR3 bases: TGTGCCAGCAGTTTCGGAGTAGCGGGAGGGGATGAGCAGTTCTTC. Its protein product is CASSFGVAGGDEQFF. The chain recombines TRBV27 with TRBJ2-1, with TRBD2 identical over 11 bases. Germline V gene data show CDR1 as MNHEY and CDR2 as SMNVEV (reference sequence). The CDR3 is made up of 15 amino acids. With 3 bases clipped from V and 8 bases from J, the junction kept 6 bases outside the gene matches.

This clone appeared a single time. The rearrangement uses TRBV25-1 and TRBJ2-5; maybe TRBD2 (6 bases). The CDR3 contains 13 residues. The germline gives CDR1 MGHDK, CDR2 SYGVNS. V gave up 6 bases and J gave up 2 bases, with 10 bases separating them. The CDR3 is CASRSSEQETQYF. The CDR3 DNA sequence: TGTGCCAGCAGGTCTAGCGAACAAGAGACCCAGTACTTC. Based on the CDR3 plus reference TRBV25-1 and TRBJ2-5, the full variable domain is EADIYQTPRYLVIGTGKKITLECSQTMGHDKMYWYQQDPGMELHLIHYSYGVNSTEKGDLSSESTVSRIRTEHFPLTLESARPSHTSQYLCASRSSEQETQYFGPGTRLLVL.

This chain links TRBV5-1 with TRBJ1-6; D not certain. The CDR3 loop spans 16 amino acids. CDR1 is SGHRS and CDR2 is YFSETQ in the germline V gene. V dropped 4 bases and J dropped 7 bases, with 18 bases sitting between them. CDR3 bases: TGCGCCAGCAGCAATAGACGCGTAGCCCCCAATTCACCCCTCCACTTT. It yields the protein CASSNRRVAPNSPLHF. Complete variable domain (other parts from reference TRBV5-1 and TRBJ1-6): KAGVTQTPRYLIKTRGQQVTLSCSPISGHRSVSWYQQTPGQGLQFLFEYFSETQRNKGNFPGRFSGRQFSNSRSEMNVSTLELGDSALYLCASSNRRVAPNSPLHFGNGTRLTVT.

The chain couples TRBV5-1 to TRBJ1-5, with 9 nucleotides matching TRBD1. The CDR3 has 15 residues. V lost 4 bases, J lost 4 bases, and 6 bases stayed unmatched. Looked up from germline, CDR1 is SGHRS and CDR2 is YFSETQ. CDR3 DNA sequence: TGCGCCAGCAGCGAGGGGACAGGGACAAATCAGCCCCAGCATTTT. Its translation: CASSEGTGTNQPQHF.